The 4 T cell receptor beta chains in this list originate from one sample, sequenced in a study of PD-1 blockade in classical Hodgkin lymphoma. Assay: immunoSEQ multiplex PCR; the TCRdb copy retains only in-frame clones and omits some. The table lists about 62,000 clones, 88% of them singletons. Each patient relapsed following autologous stem cell transplantation, and prior brentuximab vedotin exposure differed. This specimen consisted of peripheral blood mononuclear cells (PBMCs), obtained at baseline. The receptor source for this set is a human donor with classical Hodgkin lymphoma.

This clone has a single count. The V gene is TRBV11-2, the J gene TRBJ2-1; D unresolved. Germline assignment: CDR1 SGHAT and CDR2 FQNNGV. This CDR3 is built from 17 residues. With 2 bases removed from V and 7 bases from J, the gap between germline ends came to 21 bases. This CDR3 is CASSLFPPSQPDNEQFF. Here the CDR3 DNA reads TGTGCCAGCAGCTTATTCCCACCCAGCCAACCCGATAATGAGCAGTTCTTC.

This sequence joins TRBV2 and TRBJ1-5; no clear D gene. Deletions cut 6 bases from V and 2 bases from J, with 11 bases between. The CDR3 length is 14 residues. Germline CDR1 reads SNHLY; CDR2 reads FYNNEI. For the CDR3, the DNA is TGTGCCAGCAGGCAGGAGGGCGGCAATCAGCCCCAGCATTTT. Its translation is CASRQEGGNQPQHF.

A single count supports this clone. The chain has TRBV4-3 and TRBJ2-7, with TRBD1 matching over 9 bases. This CDR3 has 14 amino acids. Germline-derived CDR1 and CDR2 are LGHNA and YSLEER. V shed 6 bases and J 4 bases; nucleotides not matched to a gene: 7. CDR3 amino acids: CASSPGQGRYEQYF. As DNA, the CDR3 is TGCGCCAGCAGTCCCGGACAGGGGAGGTACGAGCAGTACTTC.

The chain links TRBV30 to TRBJ1-5, with 7 nucleotides matching TRBD1. The CDR3 loop spans 15 amino acids. Germline trimming cut 0 bases from V and 4 bases from J; bases unmatched to any gene: 6. CDR1 and CDR2 (germline): GTSNPN, SVGIG (reference sequence). The CDR3 DNA sequence: TGTGCCTGGAGTGTGGGAGGGGGCAGGAATCAGCCCCAGCATTTT. Encoded protein: CAWSVGGGRNQPQHF.